This is a list of T cell receptor beta chains from one sample in a study of shared T cell receptors in the human thymus. Measured with immunoSEQ multiplex PCR; TCRdb has only the in-frame clones, and not every one. In the table there are 600,000 or so clones, over 75% of which are singletons. The same sample was also used in a study of human thymus T cells.

Sequencing used thymocytes. These receptors were taken from a boy younger than two with a congenital heart defect. The CDR3 runs from the conserved cysteine through the conserved F or W. Fields, in order: CDR3 DNA, CDR3 protein, J gene, D gene, clone size, V gene. A D gene is named only where the DNA matches it firmly. Rows give clone size only sometimes, using once, few, many, or a class for an expanded clone.

CDR3nt: TGTGCCAGCGTGGGCAGGGAGAACACCGGGGAGCTGTTTTTT; CDR3aa: CASVGRENTGELFF; j_gene: TRBJ2-2; d_gene: .; abundance: .; v_gene: TRBV6-6
CDR3nt: TGTGCCAGCAGTTTTACTTTTCCATCCTACGAGCAGTACTTC; CDR3aa: CASSFTFPSYEQYF; j_gene: TRBJ2-7; d_gene: .; abundance: .; v_gene: TRBV27
CDR3nt: TGTGCCAGCGGGCCAAACGGGACAGGGAAGTACGAGCAGTACTTC; CDR3aa: CASGPNGTGKYEQYF; j_gene: TRBJ2-7; d_gene: TRBD1; abundance: .; v_gene: TRBV6-5
CDR3nt: TGTGCCAGCAGTGAAGGGGGTTGGCACAGGGGGCTTAATTCACCCCTCCACTTT; CDR3aa: CASSEGGWHRGLNSPLHF; j_gene: TRBJ1-6; d_gene: TRBD1; abundance: .; v_gene: TRBV2
CDR3nt: TGTGCCAGCAAGGGACAGGGGTCCCCTCAGCCCCAGCATTTT; CDR3aa: CASKGQGSPQPQHF; j_gene: TRBJ1-5; d_gene: TRBD1; abundance: .; v_gene: TRBV28
CDR3nt: TGTGCCAGCAGCTTGGAGTTCCGGGGCTACGAGCAGTACTTC; CDR3aa: CASSLEFRGYEQYF; j_gene: TRBJ2-7; d_gene: .; abundance: once; v_gene: TRBV5-8
CDR3nt: TGTGCCAGCACCCTAGACAGGGAGAATACGGCGAACACTGAAGCTTTCTTT; CDR3aa: CASTLDRENTANTEAFF; j_gene: TRBJ1-1; d_gene: TRBD1; abundance: .; v_gene: TRBV7-8
CDR3nt: TGTGCCAGCAGTTTAAGGGGGTACAATGAGCAGTTCTTC; CDR3aa: CASSLRGYNEQFF; j_gene: TRBJ2-1; d_gene: .; abundance: .; v_gene: TRBV27
CDR3nt: TGTGCCAGTAGTACGGGTTCAAGCAATCAGCCCCAGCATTTT; CDR3aa: CASSTGSSNQPQHF; j_gene: TRBJ1-5; d_gene: .; abundance: .; v_gene: TRBV19
CDR3nt: TGTGCCAGCAGCTTAAATATTAGGAACGAGGCGTTCTTC; CDR3aa: CASSLNIRNEAFF; j_gene: TRBJ2-1; d_gene: .; abundance: .; v_gene: TRBV7-6
CDR3nt: TGCGCCAGCAGCCGTCTAGCGGGATACTCCTACAATGAGCAGTTCTTC; CDR3aa: CASSRLAGYSYNEQFF; j_gene: TRBJ2-1; d_gene: TRBD2; abundance: .; v_gene: TRBV4-1
CDR3nt: TGCGCCAGCGCAAAACCAGGACAGGGAAAAGCTTTCTTT; CDR3aa: CASAKPGQGKAFF; j_gene: TRBJ1-1; d_gene: TRBD1; abundance: .; v_gene: TRBV5-1
CDR3nt: TGTGCCAGCAGCGTAGAAGGAGGCGGAACTAGCACAGATACGCAGTATTTT; CDR3aa: CASSVEGGGTSTDTQYF; j_gene: TRBJ2-3; d_gene: .; abundance: .; v_gene: TRBV9
CDR3nt: TGCGCCAGCAGCCAAGATCGGGAGCAGATGAACACTGAAGCTTTCTTT; CDR3aa: CASSQDREQMNTEAFF; j_gene: TRBJ1-1; d_gene: .; abundance: .; v_gene: TRBV4-3
CDR3nt: TGTGCCAGCAGCTTGCGCACCTACAATGAGCAGTTCTTC; CDR3aa: CASSLRTYNEQFF; j_gene: TRBJ2-1; d_gene: .; abundance: .; v_gene: TRBV7-9
CDR3nt: TGTGCCAGCACCCTCCGGGCACGGCTTCGCCGGGGGTACGAGCAGTACTTC; CDR3aa: CASTLRARLRRGYEQYF; j_gene: TRBJ2-7; d_gene: .; abundance: .; v_gene: TRBV5-6
CDR3nt: TGTGCCAGCAGATTCGACAGTTCTGGGGCCAACGTCCTGACTTTC; CDR3aa: CASRFDSSGANVLTF; j_gene: TRBJ2-6; d_gene: .; abundance: .; v_gene: TRBV28